This T cell receptor beta chain stems from a study of OX40 agonist ivuxolimab in advanced cancers. Across the study: Ivuxolimab, an agonistic anti-OX40 (CD134) antibody, was given to patients. Partial responses were achieved by three patients, of whom one had hepatocellular carcinoma and two had cutaneous melanoma.

Blood got drawn at baseline, again on cycle 4 day 1, and then on cycle 7 day 1. Note on this clone: As yet, its antigen is unknown.

The CDR3 loop spans 16 amino acids. Germline V lookup: CDR1 MNHNS, CDR2 SASEGT. V shed 1 base and J shed 2 bases, with 14 bases lying between them. Whole-study findings and limits: Individuals who were partial responders at 0.1-3.0 mg/kg had clonal expansion that ranked among the lowest.

Profiling relied on immunoSEQ multiplex PCR, and the TCRdb table lists in-frame clones only, not all of them. The sample holds around 100,000 clones; approximately 95% are singletons and the top ten take about 2%. The genes are TRBV6-1 and TRBJ2-5; the D is unclear. Sequenced material: CD4+ or CD8+ T cells sorted from blood, taken in a trial of the OX40 agonist ivuxolimab. The TCR comes from an adult with an advanced solid tumor such as melanoma, head and neck, liver or kidney cancer. DNA of the CDR3: TGTGCCAGCAGTGAAGATCGGTTGGGATTTCAAGAGACCCAGTACTTC. It encodes CASSEDRLGFQETQYF.